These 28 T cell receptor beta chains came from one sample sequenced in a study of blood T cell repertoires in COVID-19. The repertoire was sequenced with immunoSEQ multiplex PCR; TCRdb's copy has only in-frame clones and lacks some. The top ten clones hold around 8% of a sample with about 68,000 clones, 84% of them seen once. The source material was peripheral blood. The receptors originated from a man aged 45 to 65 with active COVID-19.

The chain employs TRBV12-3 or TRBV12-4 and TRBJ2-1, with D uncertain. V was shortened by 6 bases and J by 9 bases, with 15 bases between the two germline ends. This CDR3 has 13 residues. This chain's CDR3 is CASSQLRGGEQFF. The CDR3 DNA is TGTGCCAGCAGCCAACTTCGCGGTGGTGAGCAGTTCTTC.

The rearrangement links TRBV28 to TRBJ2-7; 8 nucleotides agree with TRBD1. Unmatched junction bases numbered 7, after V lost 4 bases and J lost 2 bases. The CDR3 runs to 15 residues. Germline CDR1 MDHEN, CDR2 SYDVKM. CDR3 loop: CASSYRDRTPYEQYF. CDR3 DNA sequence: TGTGCCAGCAGTTACCGGGACAGGACCCCCTACGAGCAGTACTTC.

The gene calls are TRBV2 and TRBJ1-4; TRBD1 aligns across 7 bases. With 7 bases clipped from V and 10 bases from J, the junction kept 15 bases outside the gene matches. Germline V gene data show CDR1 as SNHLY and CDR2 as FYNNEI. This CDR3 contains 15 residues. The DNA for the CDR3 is TGTGCCAGCAACGGGGCAGGGGGTATCAACGGAAAACTGTTTTTT. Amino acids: CASNGAGGINGKLFF.

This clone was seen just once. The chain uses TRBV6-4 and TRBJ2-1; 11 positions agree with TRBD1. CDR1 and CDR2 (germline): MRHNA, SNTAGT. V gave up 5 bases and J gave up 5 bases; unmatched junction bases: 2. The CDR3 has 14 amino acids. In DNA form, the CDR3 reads TGTGCCAGCAGTCGGGACAGGGGGGACAATGAGCAGTTCTTC. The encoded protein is CASSRDRGDNEQFF.

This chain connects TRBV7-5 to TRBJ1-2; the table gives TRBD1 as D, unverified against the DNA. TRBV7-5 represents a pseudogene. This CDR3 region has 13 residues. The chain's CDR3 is CARSLDSTHGYTF. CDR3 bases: TGTGCCAGAAGCTTGGACAGTACGCATGGCTACACCTTC.

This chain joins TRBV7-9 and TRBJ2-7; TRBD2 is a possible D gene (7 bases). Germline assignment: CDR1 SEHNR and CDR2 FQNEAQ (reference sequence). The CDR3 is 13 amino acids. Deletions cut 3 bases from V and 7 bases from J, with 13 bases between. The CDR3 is CASSFLGGVEQYF. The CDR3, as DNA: TGTGCCAGCAGCTTCTTAGGGGGGGTAGAGCAGTACTTC. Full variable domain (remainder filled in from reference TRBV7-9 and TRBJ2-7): DTGVSQNPRHKITKRGQNVTFRCDPISEHNRLYWYRQTLGQGPEFLTYFQNEAQLEKSRLLSDRFSAERPKGSFSTLEIQRTEQGDSAMYLCASSFLGGVEQYFGPGTRLTVT.

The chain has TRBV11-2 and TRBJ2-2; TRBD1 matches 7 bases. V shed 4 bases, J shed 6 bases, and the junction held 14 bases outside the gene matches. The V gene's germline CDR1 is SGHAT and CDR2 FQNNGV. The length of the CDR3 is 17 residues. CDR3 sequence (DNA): TGTGCCAGCAGCTCTGATAGGACAGGCCGGGGTTCCGGGGAGCTGTTTTTT. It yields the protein CASSSDRTGRGSGELFF.

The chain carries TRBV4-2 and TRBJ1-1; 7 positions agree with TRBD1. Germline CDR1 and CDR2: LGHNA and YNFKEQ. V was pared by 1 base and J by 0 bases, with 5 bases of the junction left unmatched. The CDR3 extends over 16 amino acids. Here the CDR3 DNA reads TGTGCCAGCAGCCAAGTAGGGGACAGTGTGAACACTGAAGCTTTCTTT. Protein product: CASSQVGDSVNTEAFF.

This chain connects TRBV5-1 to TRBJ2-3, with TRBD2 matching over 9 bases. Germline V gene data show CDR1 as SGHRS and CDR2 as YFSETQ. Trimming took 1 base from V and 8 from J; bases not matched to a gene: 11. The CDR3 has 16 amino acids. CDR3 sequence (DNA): TGCGCCAGCAGCTTGCCCCGCGGGACTAGCCCGACTACGCAGTATTTT. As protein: CASSLPRGTSPTTQYF.

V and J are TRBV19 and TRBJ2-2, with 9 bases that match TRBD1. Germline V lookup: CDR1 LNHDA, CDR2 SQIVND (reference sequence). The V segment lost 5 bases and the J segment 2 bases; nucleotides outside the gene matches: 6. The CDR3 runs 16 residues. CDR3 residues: CASSWTGASNTGELFF. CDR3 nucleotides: TGTGCCAGTAGTTGGACAGGGGCGTCAAACACCGGGGAGCTGTTTTTT.

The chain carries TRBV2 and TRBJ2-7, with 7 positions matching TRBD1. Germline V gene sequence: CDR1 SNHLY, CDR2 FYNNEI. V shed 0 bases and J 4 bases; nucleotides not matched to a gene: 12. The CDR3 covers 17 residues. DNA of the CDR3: TGTGCCAGCAGTGAAGCGAGCCTAACAGGGGCCTTATACGAGCAGTACTTC. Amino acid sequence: CASSEASLTGALYEQYF.

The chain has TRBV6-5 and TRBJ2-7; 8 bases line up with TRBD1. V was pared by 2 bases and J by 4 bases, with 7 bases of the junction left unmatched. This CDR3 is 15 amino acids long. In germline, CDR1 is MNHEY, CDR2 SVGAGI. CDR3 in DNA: TGTGCCAGCAGTTACCGAGCGACAGGGGCTTACGAGCAGTACTTC. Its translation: CASSYRATGAYEQYF.

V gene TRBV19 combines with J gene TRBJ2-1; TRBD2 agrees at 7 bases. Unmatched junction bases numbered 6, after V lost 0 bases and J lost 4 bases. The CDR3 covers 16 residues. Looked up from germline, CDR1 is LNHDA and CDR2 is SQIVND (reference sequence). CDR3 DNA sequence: TGTGCCAGTAGTATAGATGGGGGAGGGCCTTACAATGAGCAGTTCTTC. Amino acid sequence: CASSIDGGGPYNEQFF.

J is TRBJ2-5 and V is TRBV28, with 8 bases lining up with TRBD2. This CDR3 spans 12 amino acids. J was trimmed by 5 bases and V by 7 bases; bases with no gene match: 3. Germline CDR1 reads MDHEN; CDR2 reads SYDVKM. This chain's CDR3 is CASMGGGETQYF. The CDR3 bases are TGTGCCAGCATGGGCGGGGGGGAGACCCAGTACTTC.

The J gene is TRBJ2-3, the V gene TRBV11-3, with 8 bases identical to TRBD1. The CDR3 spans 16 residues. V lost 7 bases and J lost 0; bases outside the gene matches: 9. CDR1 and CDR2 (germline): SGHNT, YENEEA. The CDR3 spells CASTLGGTGSTDTQYF. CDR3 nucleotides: TGTGCCAGCACCCTAGGGGGGACAGGTAGCACAGATACGCAGTATTTT.

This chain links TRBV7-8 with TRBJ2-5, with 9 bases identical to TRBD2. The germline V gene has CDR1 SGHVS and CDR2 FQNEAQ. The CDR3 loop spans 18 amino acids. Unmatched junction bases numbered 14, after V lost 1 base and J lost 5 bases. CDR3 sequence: CASSLVLLAGFDGETQYF. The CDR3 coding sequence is TGTGCCAGCAGCTTAGTCCTTCTAGCGGGGTTTGACGGGGAGACCCAGTACTTC.

The CDR3 protein is CASSQEAGGGGSPLHF. CDR3 bases: TGTGCCAGCAGCCAAGAGGCAGGGGGAGGTGGTTCACCCCTCCACTTT. The chain joins TRBV3-1 (or the pseudogene TRBV3-2) to TRBJ1-6; 7 positions match TRBD1. This CDR3 is 16 amino acids long. The ends lost 0 bases at V and 9 bases at J; junction bases unmatched: 8. Germline loops: CDR1 LGHDT, CDR2 YNNKEL (reference sequence).

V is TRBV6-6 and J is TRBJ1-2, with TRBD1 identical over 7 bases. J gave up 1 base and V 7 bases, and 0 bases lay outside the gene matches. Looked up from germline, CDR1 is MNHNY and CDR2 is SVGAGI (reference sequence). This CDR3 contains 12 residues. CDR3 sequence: CASTGGNYGYTF. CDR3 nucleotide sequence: TGTGCCAGCACAGGGGGTAACTATGGCTACACCTTC.

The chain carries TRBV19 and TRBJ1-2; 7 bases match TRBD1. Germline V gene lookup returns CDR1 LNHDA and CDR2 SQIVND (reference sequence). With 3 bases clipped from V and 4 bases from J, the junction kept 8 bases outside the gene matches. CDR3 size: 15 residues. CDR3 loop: CASSIRDSISYGYTF. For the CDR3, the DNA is TGTGCCAGTAGTATCCGGGACAGTATATCCTATGGCTACACCTTC.

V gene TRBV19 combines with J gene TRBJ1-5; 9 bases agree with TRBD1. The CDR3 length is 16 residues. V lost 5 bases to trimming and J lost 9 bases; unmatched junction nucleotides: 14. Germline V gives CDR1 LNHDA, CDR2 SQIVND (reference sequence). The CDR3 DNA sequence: TGTGCCAGTAGTCCTTCGGACAGGGGCCCCTTGCGGCCCCAGCATTTT. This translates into CASSPSDRGPLRPQHF.

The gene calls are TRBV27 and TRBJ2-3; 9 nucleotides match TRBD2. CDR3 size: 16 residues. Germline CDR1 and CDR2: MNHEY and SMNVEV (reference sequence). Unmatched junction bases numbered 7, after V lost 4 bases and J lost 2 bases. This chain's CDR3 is CASSSSSGEITDTQYF. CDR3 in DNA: TGTGCCAGCAGTTCCTCTAGCGGGGAAATCACAGATACGCAGTATTTT.

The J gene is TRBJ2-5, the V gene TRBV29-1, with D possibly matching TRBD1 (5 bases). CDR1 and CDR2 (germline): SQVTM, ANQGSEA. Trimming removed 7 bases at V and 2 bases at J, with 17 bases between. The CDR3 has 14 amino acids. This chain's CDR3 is CSAQRMYRQETQYF. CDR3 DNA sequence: TGCAGCGCCCAACGTATGTACAGGCAAGAGACCCAGTACTTC. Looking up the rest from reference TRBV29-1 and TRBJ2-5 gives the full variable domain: SAVISQKPSRDICQRGTSLTIQCQVDSQVTMMFWYRQQPGQSLTLIATANQGSEATYESGFVIDKFPISRPNLTFSTLTVSNMSPEDSSIYLCSAQRMYRQETQYFGPGTRLLVL.

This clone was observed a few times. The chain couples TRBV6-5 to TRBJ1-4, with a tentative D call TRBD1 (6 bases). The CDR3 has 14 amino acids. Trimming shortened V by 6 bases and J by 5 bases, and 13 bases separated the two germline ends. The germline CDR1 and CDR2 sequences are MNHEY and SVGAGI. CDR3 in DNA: TGTGCCAGCAGGACAACAGGGCTAAATGAAAAACTGTTTTTT. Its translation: CASRTTGLNEKLFF.

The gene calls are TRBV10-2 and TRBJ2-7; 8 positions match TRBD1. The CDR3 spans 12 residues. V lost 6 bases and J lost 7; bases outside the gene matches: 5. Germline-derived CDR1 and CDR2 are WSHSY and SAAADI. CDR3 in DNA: TGCGCCAGCAGAAACACAGGGGGTGAGCAGTACTTC. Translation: CASRNTGGEQYF.

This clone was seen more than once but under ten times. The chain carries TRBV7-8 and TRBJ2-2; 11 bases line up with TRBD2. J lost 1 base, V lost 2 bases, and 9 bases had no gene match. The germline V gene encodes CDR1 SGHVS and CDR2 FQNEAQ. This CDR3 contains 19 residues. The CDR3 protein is CASSLLYTSGGLNTGELFF. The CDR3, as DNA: TGTGCCAGCAGCTTATTGTATACTAGCGGGGGCTTGAACACCGGGGAGCTGTTTTTT.

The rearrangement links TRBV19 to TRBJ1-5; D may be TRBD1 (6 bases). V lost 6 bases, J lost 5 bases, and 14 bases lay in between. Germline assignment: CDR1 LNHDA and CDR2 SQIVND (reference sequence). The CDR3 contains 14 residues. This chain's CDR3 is CASSQRTAYQPQHF. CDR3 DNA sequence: TGTGCCAGTAGCCAGCGGACAGCTTATCAGCCCCAGCATTTT.

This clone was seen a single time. The DNA for the CDR3 is TGTGCCAGCAGTTTGGAGGGACAGTATAATGAAAAACTGTTTTTT. Protein product: CASSLEGQYNEKLFF. The chain combines TRBV28 with TRBJ1-4; TRBD1 agrees at 7 bases. This CDR3 region has 15 residues. Germline V CDR1 and CDR2: MDHEN, SYDVKM. The V gene end was trimmed by 3 bases and the J gene end by 4 bases; junction bases not matched to a gene: 5.

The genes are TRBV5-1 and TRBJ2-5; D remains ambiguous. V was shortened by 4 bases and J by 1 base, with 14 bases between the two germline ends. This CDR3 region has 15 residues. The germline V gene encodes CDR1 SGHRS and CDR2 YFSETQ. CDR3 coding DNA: TGCGCCAGCAGCCCGTCGACAAATATCCAAGAGACCCAGTACTTC. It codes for CASSPSTNIQETQYF.